This T cell receptor (beta chain) was retrieved from a study of blood T cell repertoires in COVID-19. CDR3 size: 13 residues. Trimming removed 1 base at V and 6 bases at J, with 6 bases between. Germline V CDR1 and CDR2: LGHNA, YNFKEQ. Measured with immunoSEQ multiplex PCR; TCRdb has only the in-frame clones, and not every one. In the table there are 60,000 or so clones, 80% to 85% of which are singletons. The specimen sequenced was peripheral blood. The chain is built from TRBV4-2 and TRBJ2-2; D unclear. The source of this sequence is a human donor in a cohort sampled during active COVID-19. In DNA, the CDR3 is TGTGCCAGCAGCCAAGCGGGTCCCGGGGAGCTGTTTTTT. Its protein is CASSQAGPGELFF.